One sample yielded the 26 T cell receptor beta chains listed below, sequenced in a study of technical replicates of blood from a few donors (dated by TCRdb to about 2017). Receptor libraries were prepared by the immunoSEQ multiplex PCR assay. TCRdb obtained this table from immuneACCESS and retained in-frame rearrangements with V and J assigned. These tables miss some clones; where compared with another copy, unresolved V genes account for less than half of the shortfall, and the remainder is unexplained. In all, the sample holds 65,000 to 85,000 clones, and 95% to 97% of those were seen once. The ten largest clones take up 0.34% of the sample. Material: T cells isolated from PBMCs. These receptors were collected from a human donor in good health.

This chain links TRBV28 with TRBJ2-1, with 10 positions matching TRBD2. Trimming cost V 6 bases and J 1 base; bases outside gene matches: 6. The CDR3 is 16 residues long. Germline CDR1 MDHEN, CDR2 SYDVKM. CDR3 nucleotide sequence: TGTGCCAGCAGCACAATAGCGGGAGGTTCCTACAATGAGCAGTTCTTC. It translates to CASSTIAGGSYNEQFF. The full variable domain, in which reference TRBV28 and TRBJ2-1 provide the parts outside the CDR3, is DVKVTQSSRYLVKRTGEKVFLECVQDMDHENMFWYRQDPGLGLRLIYFSYDVKMKEKGDIPEGYSVSREKKERFSLILESASTNQTSMYLCASSTIAGGSYNEQFFGPGTRLTVL.

This clone was seen a single time. J is TRBJ2-3 and V is TRBV30; the D is unclear. Looked up from germline, CDR1 is GTSNPN and CDR2 is SVGIG (reference sequence). CDR3 length: 13 amino acids. The germline V and J ends were trimmed by 3 bases and 3 bases, with 10 bases remaining between them. CDR3 protein: CAWSKRGTDTQYF. The CDR3 DNA sequence: TGTGCCTGGAGCAAGCGTGGAACAGATACGCAGTATTTT.

This chain links TRBV2 with TRBJ1-5; 9 bases align to TRBD1. The CDR3 runs to 14 residues. V lost 6 bases and J lost 5; bases outside the gene matches: 5. Germline lookup yields CDR1 SNHLY and CDR2 FYNNEI. The CDR3 loop reads CASRGDREHQPQHF. The CDR3 DNA sequence: TGTGCCAGCAGGGGGGACAGGGAGCATCAGCCCCAGCATTTT.

This rearrangement joins TRBV11-2 to TRBJ2-2, with 10 positions matching TRBD1. Germline loops: CDR1 SGHAT, CDR2 FQNNGV. The CDR3 extends over 17 amino acids. Unmatched junction bases numbered 6, after V lost 5 bases and J lost 0 bases. This CDR3 reads CASSRDRGLANTGELFF. In nucleotides, the CDR3 is TGTGCCAGCAGCCGGGACAGGGGACTAGCGAACACCGGGGAGCTGTTTTTT.

This clone has only one observation. The chain has TRBV25-1 and TRBJ2-7; a weak D match, TRBD2 (6 bases). The V and J ends lost 7 bases and 1 base respectively, with 14 bases between them. The germline gives CDR1 MGHDK, CDR2 SYGVNS. This CDR3 has 14 amino acids. CDR3 region: CASTRAGSSYEQYF. The CDR3 bases are TGTGCCAGCACTAGGGCGGGGAGTTCCTACGAGCAGTACTTC.

The V and J genes are TRBV19 and TRBJ2-1; TRBD2 agrees at 7 bases. The J segment lost 6 bases and the V segment lost 4 bases, leaving 6 bases of the junction unmatched. This CDR3 is built from 14 residues. In germline, CDR1 is LNHDA, CDR2 SQIVND (reference sequence). CDR3 DNA sequence: TGTGCCAGTAGTAGCAGCGGGGCTATCAATGAGCAGTTCTTC. Translated: CASSSSGAINEQFF.

The rearrangement uses TRBV6-5 and TRBJ2-7, with D possibly TRBD1 on 5 matching bases. CDR1 is MNHEY and CDR2 is SVGAGI in the germline V gene. The CDR3 sequence is 12 residues long. Between the trimmed V and J ends, which lost 10 bases and 2 bases, there was a span of 12 bases. The CDR3 is CATQKDTYEQYF. The DNA for the CDR3 is TGTGCCACACAAAAGGACACCTACGAGCAGTACTTC.

This clone was detected only a few times. The chain links TRBV5-5 to TRBJ2-3; D gene uncertain. The V end was cut by 2 bases, the J end by 0 bases, with 22 bases between. CDR3 size: 19 residues. Germline loops: CDR1 SGHKS, CDR2 YYEKEE (reference sequence). CDR3 in amino acids: CASSFSQMIVFSSTDTQYF. The DNA of the CDR3 is TGTGCCAGCAGCTTCTCCCAGATGATCGTCTTTTCTAGCACAGATACGCAGTATTTT.

V and J are TRBV9 and TRBJ1-4; 12 bases map to TRBD1. Germline CDR1 SGDLS, CDR2 YYNGEE. The CDR3 is 15 amino acids. V lost 2 bases to trimming and J lost 6 bases; unmatched junction nucleotides: 2. CDR3: CASSVGQGAHEKLFF. The CDR3 DNA sequence: TGTGCCAGCAGCGTGGGACAGGGGGCGCATGAAAAACTGTTTTTT.

V is TRBV13 and J is TRBJ1-1; D remains unclear. The germline V gene has CDR1 PRHDT and CDR2 FYEKMQ (reference sequence). The CDR3 consists of 13 residues. V gave up 0 bases and J gave up 1 base, with 3 bases separating them. The CDR3 reads CASSLGANTEAFF. Here the CDR3 DNA reads TGTGCCAGCAGCTTAGGGGCGAACACTGAAGCTTTCTTT.

This clone was recorded only once. V and J are TRBV29-1 and TRBJ1-3; tentative D call: TRBD1 (6 bases). CDR1 and CDR2 (germline): SQVTM, ANQGSEA. Trimming cost V 6 bases and J 4 bases, with 13 bases left between them. The CDR3 consists of 13 residues. The DNA of the CDR3 is TGCAGCGTAGACACAGGGTCCGGAAACACCATATATTTT. This sequence encodes CSVDTGSGNTIYF.

The chain uses TRBV28 and TRBJ2-7; D call uncertain. This CDR3 is built from 15 residues. V lost 2 bases and J lost 6, with 17 bases in between. Per the germline V gene, CDR1 is MDHEN and CDR2 is SYDVKM. The CDR3 protein is CASSLITVGASEQYF. Here the CDR3 DNA reads TGTGCCAGCAGTTTAATTACGGTAGGAGCGAGCGAGCAGTACTTC.

V usage is TRBV10-3 and J usage is TRBJ1-2; perhaps TRBD1 as D (5 bases). The V end was cut by 0 bases, the J end by 2 bases, with 7 bases between. The CDR3 has 14 amino acids. The germline CDR1 and CDR2 sequences are ENHRY and SYGVKD. CDR3 protein: CAISESRQNYGYTF. CDR3 in DNA: TGTGCCATCAGTGAGTCCAGACAGAACTATGGCTACACCTTC.

The chain recombines TRBV19 with TRBJ1-2; D gene unclear. The germline gives CDR1 LNHDA, CDR2 SQIVND (reference sequence). This CDR3 region has 13 residues. Trimming took off 5 bases at V and 4 bases at J, with 11 bases between the two ends. In DNA form, the CDR3 reads TGTGCCAGTAGTCCCGGTAGTCCCTATGGCTACACCTTC. This codes for CASSPGSPYGYTF.

The V gene is TRBV19, the J gene TRBJ2-7; 9 bases fit TRBD2. CDR1 LNHDA and CDR2 SQIVND come from the germline V gene (reference sequence). The junction had 3 bases not matched to a gene; V was cut back by 4 bases and J by 5 bases. There are 13 residues in the CDR3. CDR3 sequence (DNA): TGTGCCAGTAGTAGGACTAGCGTAAACGAGCAGTACTTC. Protein product: CASSRTSVNEQYF.

This chain joins TRBV9 and TRBJ2-1; possible D gene TRBD2, 6 bases. This CDR3 spans 15 amino acids. V lost 3 bases and J 3 bases, leaving 13 bases between the germline ends. Per germline, CDR1 SGDLS and CDR2 YYNGEE. CDR3 protein: CASSASGTDYNEQFF. Written as DNA, the CDR3 is TGTGCCAGCAGCGCTTCCGGGACTGACTACAATGAGCAGTTCTTC.

The chain uses TRBV9 and TRBJ1-1; 9 nucleotides agree with TRBD1. Germline V gene data show CDR1 as SGDLS and CDR2 as YYNGEE. This CDR3 is 17 amino acids long. V was clipped by 3 bases and J by 4 bases; unmatched bases: 13. CDR3 bases: TGTGCCAGCAGCGAAAGGCCGCAGGGACAGGGTCCCACTGAAGCTTTCTTT. This gives the protein CASSERPQGQGPTEAFF.

The chain has TRBV6-5 and TRBJ1-3; D remains ambiguous. The V end lost 2 bases, the J end lost 6 bases, and 11 bases lay between the germline ends. The CDR3 is made up of 14 amino acids. Germline-derived CDR1 and CDR2 are MNHEY and SVGAGI. CDR3 loop: CASSYSTETNTIYF. Written as DNA, the CDR3 is TGTGCCAGCAGTTACAGTACAGAAACAAACACCATATATTTT.

The chain has TRBV7-9 and TRBJ1-4; D not certain. V lost 1 base and J 5 bases, leaving 11 bases between the germline ends. In germline, CDR1 is SEHNR, CDR2 FQNEAQ (reference sequence). The CDR3 covers 15 residues. This CDR3 reads CASSLGAGANEKLFF. CDR3 DNA: TGTGCCAGCAGCTTAGGCGCGGGAGCAAATGAAAAACTGTTTTTT. The full variable domain, completed using reference TRBV7-9 and TRBJ1-4, is DTGVSQNPRHKITKRGQNVTFRCDPISEHNRLYWYRQTLGQGPEFLTYFQNEAQLEKSRLLSDRFSAERPKGSFSTLEIQRTEQGDSAMYLCASSLGAGANEKLFFGSGTQLSVL.

V is TRBV25-1 and J is TRBJ2-3, with D tentatively TRBD1 (5 bases). CDR3 length: 14 amino acids. V lost 4 bases, J lost 5 bases, and 13 bases lay in between. Germline V gene sequence: CDR1 MGHDK, CDR2 SYGVNS. The CDR3 sequence: CASSALQGKDTQYF. The CDR3 nucleotides read TGTGCCAGCAGTGCTCTCCAGGGTAAAGATACGCAGTATTTT.

The chain joins TRBV11-2 to TRBJ2-7, with D possibly being TRBD2 (5 bases). V was shortened by 7 bases and J by 2 bases, with 18 bases between the two germline ends. Germline V gene lookup returns CDR1 SGHAT and CDR2 FQNNGV. The CDR3 extends over 15 amino acids. The CDR3 coding sequence is TGTGCCAGCACTGTCTCGAGAGGGCCCGCCTACGAGCAGTACTTC. Translating gives CASTVSRGPAYEQYF.

This chain uses TRBV7-8 with TRBJ1-5, with D possibly being TRBD1 (5 bases). The CDR3 has 14 residues. CDR1 SGHVS and CDR2 FQNEAQ come from the germline V gene. Trimming took 4 bases from V and 3 from J, leaving 10 bases between them. DNA of the CDR3: TGTGCCAGCAGCTCTATAGGGGCCAATCAGCCCCAGCATTTT. Protein: CASSSIGANQPQHF.

J is TRBJ2-7 and V is TRBV11-2; 12 nucleotides line up with TRBD2. Trimming removed 5 bases from V and 3 bases from J; junction bases left unmatched: 8. CDR1 and CDR2 from the germline V gene are SGHAT and FQNNGV. This CDR3 has 16 residues. The CDR3 sequence: CASSPGLAGKLYEQYF. The CDR3 DNA reads as TGTGCCAGCAGCCCAGGACTAGCGGGGAAACTCTACGAGCAGTACTTC.

The V gene is TRBV5-1, the J gene TRBJ2-7; TRBD1 matches at 7 bases. The CDR3 loop spans 15 amino acids. With 3 bases clipped from V and 5 bases from J, the junction kept 11 bases outside the gene matches. Germline V gene sequence: CDR1 SGHRS, CDR2 YFSETQ. CDR3 bases: TGCGCCAGCAGCTCAGTACAGGGGATGGAAGACGAGCAGTACTTC. Translation: CASSSVQGMEDEQYF.

The chain couples TRBV11-3 to TRBJ2-7, with D tentatively TRBD1 (6 bases). Germline CDR1 SGHNT, CDR2 YENEEA. The CDR3 runs to 15 residues. The V end lost 5 bases, the J end lost 3 bases, and 17 bases lay between the germline ends. As DNA, the CDR3 is TGTGCCAGCAGCGGGCAGGACAGACATAACTACGAGCAGTACTTC. Amino acid sequence: CASSGQDRHNYEQYF.

The chain recombines TRBV7-6 with TRBJ1-1, with no clear D. V lost 5 bases to trimming and J lost 2 bases, with 12 bases between them. The CDR3 spans 14 residues. CDR1 and CDR2 from the germline V gene are SGHVS and FNYEAQ. The CDR3 loop reads CASSPLYSNTEAFF. In DNA, the CDR3 is TGTGCCAGCAGCCCACTTTATAGCAACACTGAAGCTTTCTTT.